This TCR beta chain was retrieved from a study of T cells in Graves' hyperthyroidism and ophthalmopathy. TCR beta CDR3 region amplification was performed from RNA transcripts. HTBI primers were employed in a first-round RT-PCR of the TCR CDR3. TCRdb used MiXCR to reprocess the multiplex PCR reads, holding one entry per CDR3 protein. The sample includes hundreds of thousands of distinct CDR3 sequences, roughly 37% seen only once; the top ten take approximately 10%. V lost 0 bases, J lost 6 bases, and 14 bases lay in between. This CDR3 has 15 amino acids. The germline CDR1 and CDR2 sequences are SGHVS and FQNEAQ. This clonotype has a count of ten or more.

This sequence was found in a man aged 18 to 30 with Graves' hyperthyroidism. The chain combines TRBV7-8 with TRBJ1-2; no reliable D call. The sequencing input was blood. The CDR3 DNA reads TGTGCCAGCAGCTTAGCGGGAGGGCAGTACAATGGCTACACCTTC. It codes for CASSLAGGQYNGYTF. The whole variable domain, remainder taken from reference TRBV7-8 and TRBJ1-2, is GAGVSQSPRYKVAKRGQDVALRCDPISGHVSLFWYQQALGQGPEFLTYFQNEAQLDKSGLPSDRFFAERPEGSVSTLKIQRTQQEDSAVYLCASSLAGGQYNGYTFGSGTRLTVV.